One T cell receptor (beta chain) is described in this entry. Its antigen is as yet unknown. The sample has other DNA sequences that encode this CDR3 too. This record comes from a study of T cell responses to AZD1222 COVID-19 vaccine. Whole-study findings and limits: Seropositive at baseline were only 5 to 7 AZD1222 recipients.

The data were produced by immunoSEQ multiplex PCR, yet TCRdb's version contains in-frame clones alone and is incomplete. The sample contains around 83,000 clones, roughly 86% of which appear only once. V shed 1 base and J shed 5 bases, with 9 bases lying between them. CDR3 length: 14 amino acids. Germline V gene data show CDR1 as SGHNT and CDR2 as YENEEA. Sequenced material: peripheral blood, taken on day 0 of AZD1222 vaccination. This clonotype originated in an adult in good health. This chain joins TRBV11-3 and TRBJ2-1, with a possible D match to TRBD2 (5 bases). CDR3 sequence reads: CASSLGAGNNEQFF. In DNA form, the CDR3 reads TGTGCCAGCAGCTTAGGGGCGGGTAACAATGAGCAGTTCTTC.